This TCR beta chain appears in the sequencing data of a study of Ad26.COV2.S vaccination and SARS-CoV-2 variants. Findings of the study overall: Placebo recipients showed lower spike-specific TCR breadth than vaccinees.

Described treatment: about 20 received Ad26.COV2.S at low or high dose, single or two shots; a few received placebo; per-sample allocation not given. On day 63 after the first injection, vaccine and placebo recipients gave samples. Method: immunoSEQ multiplex PCR; TCRdb's copy keeps in-frame clones and lacks some. The sample has 300,000 to 400,000 clones; approximately 86% are singletons. The V segment lost 0 bases and the J segment 5 bases; nucleotides outside the gene matches: 4. Germline V CDR1 and CDR2: SEHNR, FQNEAQ (reference sequence). The CDR3 is 17 residues long. In regard to this clone: What it recognizes is unknown.

The V gene is TRBV7-9, the J gene TRBJ2-1, with 13 bases identical to TRBD2. The TCR was taken from a person between 18 and 59 years old who received the Ad26.COV2.S COVID-19 vaccine or a placebo. The material was peripheral blood, obtained in a trial of Ad26.COV2.S vaccine versus placebo. Here the CDR3 reads CASSLASGLAGDNEQFF. CDR3 sequence (DNA): TGTGCCAGCAGCTTAGCAAGTGGACTAGCGGGGGACAATGAGCAGTTCTTC.